Listed here are 24 T cell receptor beta chains from one sample, sequenced in a study of early stage breast cancer tumors. Repertoires were generated with immunoSEQ multiplex PCR, while TCRdb's copy carries only in-frame clones and drops some. The sample yields some 24,000 clones, roughly two thirds seen once. The sequencing input was breast tumor tissue. These receptors were obtained from a person between 55 and 69 years old with breast cancer.

The J gene is TRBJ2-3, the V gene TRBV7-2; D uncertain. This CDR3 spans 13 amino acids. V lost 2 bases and J 4 bases, leaving 7 bases between the germline ends. CDR1 and CDR2 (germline): SGHTA, FQGNSA. The chain's CDR3 is CASSLTFADTQYF. The CDR3 coding sequence is TGTGCCAGCAGCTTAACATTCGCAGATACGCAGTATTTT.

The chain has TRBV29-1 and TRBJ1-2; D is possibly TRBD1 (5 bases). The CDR3 is 12 amino acids. V lost 5 bases and J lost 4, with 11 bases in between. Germline CDR1 is SQVTM and CDR2 is ANQGSEA. CDR3 sequence (DNA): TGCAGCGTTTTAGACAGCTTCTATGGCTACACCTTC. This translates into CSVLDSFYGYTF.

The chain joins TRBV11-1 to TRBJ2-1; 15 positions match TRBD2. V lost 4 bases and J lost 7; bases outside the gene matches: 5. CDR3 length equals 16 residues. Germline assignment: CDR1 SGHAT and CDR2 FQDESV (reference sequence). Here the CDR3 reads CASSSGLAGGLNEQFF. For the CDR3, the DNA is TGTGCCAGCAGCTCCGGACTAGCGGGAGGGCTTAATGAGCAGTTCTTC.

The chain has TRBV13 and TRBJ2-7; 10 nucleotides match TRBD1. Germline CDR1 and CDR2: PRHDT and FYEKMQ (reference sequence). The CDR3 extends over 15 amino acids. V lost 5 bases and J lost 3; bases outside the gene matches: 7. Here the CDR3 reads CASSVRDRGIYEQYF. DNA for the CDR3: TGTGCCAGCAGCGTCCGGGACAGGGGTATCTACGAGCAGTACTTC.

This chain connects TRBV19 to TRBJ2-3; 7 nucleotides agree with TRBD2. J was trimmed by 0 bases and V by 7 bases; bases with no gene match: 7. Germline CDR1 LNHDA, CDR2 SQIVND (reference sequence). The CDR3 totals 15 residues. The CDR3 region is CASKGSGISTDTQYF. DNA for the CDR3: TGTGCCAGTAAGGGAAGCGGGATTAGCACAGATACGCAGTATTTT.

The chain links TRBV6-5 to TRBJ2-7, with D tentatively TRBD2 (5 bases). The CDR3 totals 13 residues. The germline V gene has CDR1 MNHEY and CDR2 SVGAGI. Trimming took 5 bases from V and 0 from J, leaving 8 bases between them. The CDR3 here is CASSVARSYEQYF. The CDR3 DNA follows: TGTGCCAGCAGTGTAGCGCGCTCCTACGAGCAGTACTTC.

The chain combines TRBV27 with TRBJ2-5; TRBD2 aligns across 7 bases. V lost 5 bases, J lost 1 base, and 1 base stayed unmatched. There are 13 residues in the CDR3. Germline CDR1 and CDR2: MNHEY and SMNVEV (reference sequence). The CDR3 region is CASSRGVQETQYF. The DNA of the CDR3 is TGTGCCAGCAGTCGGGGGGTCCAAGAGACCCAGTACTTC.

By frequency in the sample, this clone is medium-sized. CDR3 DNA sequence: TGTGCCAGCAGGGAGGCGACACAATACTATGGCTACACCTTC. Translating gives CASREATQYYGYTF. V and J are TRBV28 and TRBJ1-2; D ambiguous. Germline V gene data show CDR1 as MDHEN and CDR2 as SYDVKM. The CDR3 has 14 amino acids. V shed 6 bases and J shed 3 bases, with 14 bases lying between them.

The gene calls are TRBV2 and TRBJ1-1; the D gene is possibly TRBD1 (5 bases). The germline V gene encodes CDR1 SNHLY and CDR2 FYNNEI. V lost 4 bases and J 5 bases, leaving 14 bases between the germline ends. The CDR3 has 14 residues. Written as DNA, the CDR3 is TGTGCCAGCAGTGTCCTCTGGGGCGGAACTGAAGCTTTCTTT. It is translated as CASSVLWGGTEAFF.

The chain couples TRBV7-9 to TRBJ1-5, with 12 bases matching TRBD1. With 3 bases clipped from V and 3 bases from J, the junction kept 0 bases outside the gene matches. Germline assignment: CDR1 SEHNR and CDR2 FQNEAQ (reference sequence). This CDR3 has 15 amino acids. CDR3 DNA: TGTGCCAGCAGCTTGGGACAGGGGGCCAATCAGCCCCAGCATTTT. Residues: CASSLGQGANQPQHF.

A single count supports this clone. The genes are TRBV4-2 and TRBJ2-1, with D maybe TRBD2 (6 bases). The germline V gene encodes CDR1 LGHNA and CDR2 YNFKEQ. This CDR3 comprises 17 residues. Trimming removed 1 base at V and 1 base at J, with 14 bases between. Here the CDR3 reads CASSQGQGGGSYNEQFF. In nucleotides, the CDR3 is TGTGCCAGCAGCCAAGGGCAGGGCGGAGGGTCCTACAATGAGCAGTTCTTC.

V gene TRBV5-5 combines with J gene TRBJ1-1, with D tentatively TRBD1 (6 bases). Germline V gives CDR1 SGHKS, CDR2 YYEKEE (reference sequence). Trimming stripped 3 bases from V and 6 bases from J, with 12 bases between. This CDR3 spans 13 amino acids. The CDR3, as DNA: TGTGCCAGCAGCTCCACAGGGAGCGCTGAAGCTTTCTTT. The encoded protein is CASSSTGSAEAFF.

This clone has ten or more counts. The CDR3 is CASAALGQGGQPQHF. CDR3 nucleotide sequence: TGTGCTAGTGCTGCGCTGGGGCAGGGGGGACAGCCCCAGCATTTT. The genes are TRBV12-5 and TRBJ1-5; 7 bases fit TRBD1. Unmatched junction bases numbered 13, after V lost 7 bases and J lost 7 bases. This CDR3 is 15 amino acids long. Germline V gene lookup returns CDR1 LGHNT and CDR2 FRNRAP.

The chain couples TRBV4-1 to TRBJ2-5, with 14 bases identical to TRBD2. The CDR3 loop spans 17 amino acids. CDR1 and CDR2 from the germline V gene are MGHRA and YSYEKL. J gave up 2 bases and V 5 bases, and 7 bases lay outside the gene matches. In DNA form, the CDR3 reads TGCGCCAGCAGCTACGGACTAGCGGGAGGCGGACAAGAGACCCAGTACTTC. It specifies CASSYGLAGGGQETQYF.

The rearrangement links TRBV30 to TRBJ1-5; 7 positions match TRBD1. This CDR3 comprises 14 residues. With V trimmed by 1 base and J by 6 bases, 6 bases remained unmatched. CDR1 and CDR2 from the germline V gene are GTSNPN and SVGIG (reference sequence). For the CDR3, the DNA is TGTGCCTGGAGTGCTGGACAGGTGGTTCAGCCCCAGCATTTT. This gives the protein CAWSAGQVVQPQHF.

V gene TRBV18 combines with J gene TRBJ2-2, with 8 positions matching TRBD1. The length of the CDR3 is 15 residues. Germline loops: CDR1 KGHSH, CDR2 LQKENI. The ends lost 4 bases at V and 5 bases at J; junction bases unmatched: 6. In DNA, the CDR3 is TGTGCCAGCTCACAAGGACAGGGACGGACCGGGGAGCTGTTTTTT. As protein: CASSQGQGRTGELFF. The full variable domain, completed using reference TRBV18 and TRBJ2-2, is NAGVMQNPRHLVRRRGQEARLRCSPMKGHSHVYWYRQLPEEGLKFMVYLQKENIIDESGMPKERFSAEFPKEGPSILRIQQVVRGDSAAYFCASSQGQGRTGELFFGEGSRLTVL.

The CDR3 nucleotides are TGTGCCAGCAGGCTTTCGACAGGGACCTATGGCTACACCTTC. Translation: CASRLSTGTYGYTF. The chain links TRBV11-2 to TRBJ1-2; 7 positions match TRBD1. CDR3 length equals 14 residues. V dropped 6 bases and J dropped 4; count of bases not matched to a gene: 8. CDR1 and CDR2 (germline): SGHAT, FQNNGV.

The V and J genes are TRBV9 and TRBJ2-6; 8 bases line up with TRBD1. Looked up from germline, CDR1 is SGDLS and CDR2 is YYNGEE. The J segment lost 2 bases and the V segment lost 2 bases, leaving 6 bases of the junction unmatched. CDR3 length: 17 amino acids. The CDR3 protein is CASSVDRVRAGANVLTF. Here the CDR3 DNA reads TGTGCCAGCAGCGTGGACAGGGTAAGGGCTGGGGCCAACGTCCTGACTTTC.

The rearrangement uses TRBV11-3 and TRBJ2-1; 11 bases match TRBD2. Germline assignment: CDR1 SGHNT and CDR2 YENEEA. The CDR3 has 14 amino acids. The trim removed 5 bases at V and 5 bases at J, leaving 2 bases unmatched. This chain's CDR3 is CASSTTSGNNEQFF. The CDR3 region has the DNA TGTGCCAGCAGCACGACTAGCGGGAACAATGAGCAGTTCTTC.

V is TRBV19 and J is TRBJ1-3; 7 bases match TRBD1. CDR1 and CDR2 from the germline V gene are LNHDA and SQIVND (reference sequence). V lost 8 bases and J lost 4; bases outside the gene matches: 8. The CDR3 has 14 amino acids. The CDR3 spells CASGEGAPGNTIYF. The CDR3 nucleotides are TGTGCCAGTGGTGAGGGGGCGCCCGGAAACACCATATATTTT.

The chain links TRBV11-2 to TRBJ2-7, with no clear D. CDR1 SGHAT and CDR2 FQNNGV come from the germline V gene. Trimming pared 5 bases from V and 2 bases from J, leaving 16 bases between. The CDR3 extends over 15 amino acids. This chain's CDR3 is CASSISLAPTYEQYF. The CDR3 bases are TGTGCCAGCAGCATATCCCTTGCCCCTACCTACGAGCAGTACTTC.

J is TRBJ2-3 and V is TRBV13, with 7 bases aligning to TRBD2. CDR3 length: 15 residues. The V gene end was trimmed by 5 bases and the J gene end by 4 bases; junction bases not matched to a gene: 9. Germline assignment: CDR1 PRHDT and CDR2 FYEKMQ (reference sequence). Here the CDR3 DNA reads TGTGCCAGCAGCCAGCGGGGCGGGAGAGCAGATACGCAGTATTTT. Protein product: CASSQRGGRADTQYF.

V is TRBV5-1 and J is TRBJ2-1; the match to TRBD1 covers 9 bases. The length of the CDR3 is 12 residues. The germline CDR1 and CDR2 sequences are SGHRS and YFSETQ. With V trimmed by 7 bases and J by 10 bases, 6 bases remained unmatched. As DNA, the CDR3 is TGCGCCAGCTGGGGGACAGGGTACGAGCAGTTCTTC. This gives the protein CASWGTGYEQFF. Using reference TRBV5-1 and TRBJ2-1 for the parts outside the CDR3, the full variable domain is KAGVTQTPRYLIKTRGQQVTLSCSPISGHRSVSWYQQTPGQGLQFLFEYFSETQRNKGNFPGRFSGRQFSNSRSEMNVSTLELGDSALYLCASWGTGYEQFFGPGTRLTVL.

This clone was seen once. The chain employs TRBV5-1 and TRBJ2-5; possibly TRBD1 for D (6 bases). This CDR3 is built from 12 residues. The germline V gene encodes CDR1 SGHRS and CDR2 YFSETQ. V dropped 0 bases and J dropped 7 bases, with 7 bases sitting between them. DNA for the CDR3: TGCGCCAGCAGCTTGGAAGGGGGGACCCAGTACTTC. It codes for CASSLEGGTQYF.